This T cell receptor (beta chain) was recorded in a study of T cell changes during pregnancy in multiple sclerosis. Here immunoSEQ multiplex PCR was the method, and the copy in TCRdb shows in-frame clones only, minus some. Altogether 30,000 to 40,000 clones are present, 80% to 90% being singletons, with the ten largest covering over 0.55%. This CDR3 comprises 15 residues. From germline, CDR1 is MNHNY and CDR2 SVGAGI (reference sequence). Trimming took 5 bases from V and 2 from J; bases not matched to a gene: 6. The source of this sequence is a female donor with multiple sclerosis, enrolled in a pregnancy study. Sequenced here: CD4+ T cells from peripheral blood mononuclear cells, sampled before pregnancy. The chain joins TRBV6-6 to TRBJ1-3; 7 nucleotides agree with TRBD1. CDR3 sequence (DNA): TGTGCCAGCAGTGATCCCGACAGGGCTGGAAACACCATATATTTT. This gives the protein CASSDPDRAGNTIYF.